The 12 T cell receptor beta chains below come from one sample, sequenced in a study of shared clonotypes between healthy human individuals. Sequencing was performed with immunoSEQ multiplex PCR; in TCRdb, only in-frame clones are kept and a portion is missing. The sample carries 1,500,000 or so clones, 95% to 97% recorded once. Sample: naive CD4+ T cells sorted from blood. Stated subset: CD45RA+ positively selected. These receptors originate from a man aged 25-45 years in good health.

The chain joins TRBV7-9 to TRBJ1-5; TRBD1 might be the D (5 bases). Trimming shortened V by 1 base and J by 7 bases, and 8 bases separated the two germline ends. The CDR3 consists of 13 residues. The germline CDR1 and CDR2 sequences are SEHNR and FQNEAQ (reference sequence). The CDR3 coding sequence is TGTGCCAGCAGCTTAGAGGCAGGGCAGCCCCAGCATTTT. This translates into CASSLEAGQPQHF.

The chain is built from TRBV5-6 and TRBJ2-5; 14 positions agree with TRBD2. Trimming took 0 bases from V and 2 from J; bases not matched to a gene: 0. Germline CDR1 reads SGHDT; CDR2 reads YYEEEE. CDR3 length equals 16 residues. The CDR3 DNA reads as TGTGCCAGCAGCTTGGGACTAGCGGGAGGGCAAGAGACCCAGTACTTC. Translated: CASSLGLAGGQETQYF.

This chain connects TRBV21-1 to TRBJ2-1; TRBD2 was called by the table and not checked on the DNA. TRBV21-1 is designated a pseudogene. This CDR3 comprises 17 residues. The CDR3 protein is CASSKGDGGGDHNEQFF. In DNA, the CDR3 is TGTGCCAGCAGCAAAGGGGACGGCGGCGGGGACCACAATGAGCAGTTCTTC.

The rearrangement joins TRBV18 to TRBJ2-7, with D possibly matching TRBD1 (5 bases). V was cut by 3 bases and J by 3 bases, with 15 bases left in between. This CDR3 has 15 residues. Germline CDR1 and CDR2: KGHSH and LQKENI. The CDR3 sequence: CASSPLTESLYEQYF. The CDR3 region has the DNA TGTGCCAGCTCACCCCTGACAGAAAGCCTCTACGAGCAGTACTTC.

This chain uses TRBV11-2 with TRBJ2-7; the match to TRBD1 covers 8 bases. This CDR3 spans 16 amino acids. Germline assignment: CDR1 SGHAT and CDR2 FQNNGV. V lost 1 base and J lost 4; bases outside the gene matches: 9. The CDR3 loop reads CASSLGNPRDRYEQYF. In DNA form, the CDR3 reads TGTGCCAGCAGCTTAGGAAACCCCAGGGACAGGTACGAGCAGTACTTC.

This chain's CDR3 is CASSLEVKNTGELFF. CDR3 sequence (DNA): TGCGCCAGCAGCTTGGAGGTGAAAAACACCGGGGAGCTGTTTTTT. The chain uses TRBV5-1 and TRBJ2-2; unclear D gene. Germline CDR1 reads SGHRS; CDR2 reads YFSETQ. The CDR3 is 15 amino acids. V lost 0 bases and J 2 bases, leaving 8 bases between the germline ends.

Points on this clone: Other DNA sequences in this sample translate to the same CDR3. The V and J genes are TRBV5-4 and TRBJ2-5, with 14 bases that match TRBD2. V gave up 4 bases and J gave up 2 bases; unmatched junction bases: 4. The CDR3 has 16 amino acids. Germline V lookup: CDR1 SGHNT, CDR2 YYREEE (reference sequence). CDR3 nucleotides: TGTGCCAGCAGCCCTCGACTAGCGGGAGGGCAAGAGACCCAGTACTTC. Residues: CASSPRLAGGQETQYF.

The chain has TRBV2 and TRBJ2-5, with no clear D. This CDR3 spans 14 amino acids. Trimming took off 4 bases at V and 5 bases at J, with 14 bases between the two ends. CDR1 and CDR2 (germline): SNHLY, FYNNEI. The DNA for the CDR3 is TGTGCCAGCAGTGTGGGTCCGGGTAGGGAGACCCAGTACTTC. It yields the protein CASSVGPGRETQYF. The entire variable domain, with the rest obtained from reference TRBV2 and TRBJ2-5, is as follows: EPEVTQTPSHQVTQMGQEVILRCVPISNHLYFYWYRQILGQKVEFLVSFYNNEISEKSEIFDDQFSVERPDGSNFTLKIRSTKLEDSAMYFCASSVGPGRETQYFGPGTRLLVL.

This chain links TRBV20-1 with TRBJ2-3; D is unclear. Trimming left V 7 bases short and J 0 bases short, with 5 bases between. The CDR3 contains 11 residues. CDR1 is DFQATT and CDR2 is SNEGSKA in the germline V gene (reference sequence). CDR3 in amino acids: CSVDSTDTQYF. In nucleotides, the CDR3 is TGCAGTGTAGACAGCACAGATACGCAGTATTTT.

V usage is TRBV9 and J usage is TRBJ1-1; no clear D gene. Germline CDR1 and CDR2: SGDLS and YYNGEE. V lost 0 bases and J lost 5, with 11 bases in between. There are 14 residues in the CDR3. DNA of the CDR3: TGTGCCAGCAGCGTAGGGGTGGGGTATACTGAAGCTTTCTTT. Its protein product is CASSVGVGYTEAFF.

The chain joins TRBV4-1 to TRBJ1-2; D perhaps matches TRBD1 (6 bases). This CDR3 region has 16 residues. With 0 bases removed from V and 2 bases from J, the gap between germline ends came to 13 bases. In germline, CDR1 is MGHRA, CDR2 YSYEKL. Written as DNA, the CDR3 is TGCGCCAGCAGCCAAGATCGGGGGGCGCAGAACTATGGCTACACCTTC. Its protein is CASSQDRGAQNYGYTF.

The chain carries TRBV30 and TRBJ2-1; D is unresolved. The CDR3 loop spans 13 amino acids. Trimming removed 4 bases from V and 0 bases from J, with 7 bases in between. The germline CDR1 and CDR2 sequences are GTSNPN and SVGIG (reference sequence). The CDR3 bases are TGTGCCTGGAACGGCGACTCCTACAATGAGCAGTTCTTC. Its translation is CAWNGDSYNEQFF.